Presented here are 28 T cell receptor beta chains from one specimen sequenced in a study of Ad26.COV2.S vaccination and SARS-CoV-2 variants. This table comes from immunoSEQ multiplex PCR, and its TCRdb copy is limited to in-frame clones, with some not included. The sample holds 350,000 to 500,000 clones, about nine tenths seen once. Treatment: around 19 received Ad26.COV2.S at low or high dose, single or two shots; roughly five received placebo; per-sample allocation not given. Sampling took place 63 days after the first vaccine or placebo injection. Sequencing was performed on peripheral blood, taken in a trial of Ad26.COV2.S vaccine versus placebo. These receptors were obtained from a person between 18 and 65 years old who received the Ad26.COV2.S COVID-19 vaccine or a placebo.

The gene calls are TRBV2 and TRBJ2-7; possible D gene TRBD2, 6 bases. This CDR3 is 12 amino acids long. Trimming took off 6 bases at V and 5 bases at J, with 11 bases between the two ends. CDR1 SNHLY and CDR2 FYNNEI come from the germline V gene. For the CDR3, the DNA is TGTGCCAGCAGGGGCGGGAAGAACGAGCAGTACTTC. This sequence encodes CASRGGKNEQYF.

The chain carries TRBV4-3 and TRBJ1-6; D gene uncertain. The CDR3 sequence is 16 residues long. Germline lookup yields CDR1 LGHNA and CDR2 YSLEER. Trimming took off 0 bases at V and 16 bases at J, with 22 bases between the two ends. This chain's CDR3 is CASSQDARGRENSLHF. DNA of the CDR3: TGCGCCAGCAGCCAAGACGCCCGCGGGAGAGAGAATTCGCTCCACTTT.

V is TRBV7-9 and J is TRBJ2-1; 8 bases agree with TRBD2. CDR1 is SEHNR and CDR2 is FQNEAQ in the germline V gene (reference sequence). V dropped 2 bases and J dropped 0; count of bases not matched to a gene: 6. The CDR3 length is 17 residues. The CDR3 loop is CASSLTGGRSSYNEQFF. CDR3 sequence (DNA): TGTGCCAGCAGCTTAACTGGCGGGAGGTCCTCCTACAATGAGCAGTTCTTC.

The V call is TRBV27, the J call TRBJ2-4; 9 bases are a match to TRBD2. CDR3 length equals 17 residues. Germline CDR1 and CDR2: MNHEY and SMNVEV (reference sequence). With V trimmed by 0 bases and J by 0 bases, 3 bases remained unmatched. The DNA of the CDR3 is TGTGCCAGCAGTTTATCTGGCGGGAGGGTAGCCAAAAACATTCAGTACTTC. Protein: CASSLSGGRVAKNIQYF.

This rearrangement joins TRBV19 to TRBJ1-2; no clear D gene. CDR3 size: 15 residues. The V gene lost 5 bases and the J gene lost 2 bases, with 15 bases spanning the gap. The V gene's germline CDR1 is LNHDA and CDR2 SQIVND (reference sequence). In DNA, the CDR3 is TGTGCCAGTAGTCGCTCGCAGGACGGGAACTATGGCTACACCTTC. Translating it yields CASSRSQDGNYGYTF.

The V and J genes are TRBV20-1 and TRBJ2-3; TRBD2 aligns across 9 bases. Per germline, CDR1 DFQATT and CDR2 SNEGSKA (reference sequence). The V and J ends lost 3 bases and 4 bases, in that order; junction bases with no gene match: 8. CDR3 length: 15 amino acids. Here the CDR3 DNA reads TGCAGTGCTAGTGTAACTAGCGGGCGGGCAGATACGCAGTATTTT. Its protein product is CSASVTSGRADTQYF.

The gene calls are TRBV6-6 and TRBJ1-4; TRBD1 agrees at 8 bases. The CDR3 has 15 amino acids. V was pared by 3 bases and J by 7 bases, with 7 bases of the junction left unmatched. CDR1 and CDR2 (germline): MNHNY, SVGAGI (reference sequence). The CDR3 DNA reads as TGTGCCAGCAGTTATCCCGACAGGGGAGGTGAAAAACTGTTTTTT. Amino acid sequence: CASSYPDRGGEKLFF.

Comment on this clone: The identical CDR3 is also encoded by other nucleotide sequences in the sample. The chain has TRBV7-9 and TRBJ2-5, with D unresolved. Germline CDR1 reads SEHNR; CDR2 reads FQNEAQ (reference sequence). The V end was cut by 2 bases, the J end by 5 bases, with 6 bases between. The CDR3 is 12 amino acids. In DNA form, the CDR3 reads TGTGCCAGCAGCTTACGGGTCGAGACCCAGTACTTC. This translates into CASSLRVETQYF.

The J gene is TRBJ2-7, the V gene TRBV5-6; 9 positions agree with TRBD2. V was clipped by 4 bases and J by 5 bases; unmatched bases: 7. CDR1 is SGHDT and CDR2 is YYEEEE in the germline V gene. The CDR3 spans 14 residues. The CDR3 coding sequence is TGTGCCAGCAGCCATGGACTAGCGCCCAACGAGCAGTACTTC. Protein: CASSHGLAPNEQYF. Using reference TRBV5-6 and TRBJ2-7 for the parts outside the CDR3, the full variable domain is DAGVTQSPTHLIKTRGQQVTLRCSPKSGHDTVSWYQQALGQGPQFIFQYYEEEERQRGNFPDRFSGHQFPNYSSELNVNALLLGDSALYLCASSHGLAPNEQYFGPGTRLTVT.

The chain recombines TRBV3-1 (or the pseudogene TRBV3-2) with TRBJ2-3, with a tentative D call TRBD2 (6 bases). From germline, CDR1 is LGHDT and CDR2 YNNKEL (reference sequence). V was clipped by 8 bases and J by 1 base, with 10 bases between them. The CDR3 contains 13 residues. CDR3 nucleotide sequence: TGTGCCAGCGCACTAGCAGGCACAGATACGCAGTATTTT. Its protein is CASALAGTDTQYF.

This clone occurred once. The chain couples TRBV4-1 to TRBJ1-5; D uncertain. The V end was cut by 4 bases, the J end by 1 base, with 11 bases between. This CDR3 is built from 15 residues. From germline, CDR1 is MGHRA and CDR2 YSYEKL. CDR3 sequence: CASSRQRGSNQPQHF. CDR3 coding DNA: TGCGCCAGCAGCCGTCAACGGGGAAGCAATCAGCCCCAGCATTTT.

This clone was recorded only once. V is TRBV27 and J is TRBJ2-7; D is undetermined. V lost 3 bases to trimming and J lost 5 bases, with 11 bases between them. Germline values: CDR1 MNHEY, CDR2 SMNVEV (reference sequence). The CDR3 length is 13 residues. The CDR3 protein is CASSFTSRDEQYF. DNA of the CDR3: TGTGCCAGCAGTTTCACGTCAAGGGACGAGCAGTACTTC.

This clone was recorded only once. The chain carries TRBV6-6 and TRBJ2-7; 7 bases agree with TRBD2. The CDR3 loop spans 13 amino acids. Germline CDR1 reads MNHNY; CDR2 reads SVGAGI (reference sequence). Trimming at V came to 5 bases and at J to 3 bases, leaving 4 bases not matched to a gene. CDR3 amino acids: CASSQSGNYEQYF. The CDR3 coding sequence is TGTGCCAGCAGTCAAAGCGGGAACTACGAGCAGTACTTC.

Only one count was recorded for this clone. This rearrangement joins TRBV4-3 to TRBJ1-4; possibly TRBD1 for D (5 bases). Trimming pared 4 bases from V and 6 bases from J, leaving 9 bases between. Germline loops: CDR1 LGHNA, CDR2 YSLEER. The CDR3 runs 13 residues. CDR3 residues: CASSLRGDEKLFF. CDR3 coding DNA: TGCGCCAGCAGCCTTCGAGGGGATGAAAAACTGTTTTTT.

The chain combines TRBV28 with TRBJ2-7; 8 positions match TRBD1. The CDR3 runs 14 residues. V lost 4 bases and J lost 6; bases outside the gene matches: 8. Germline CDR1 is MDHEN and CDR2 is SYDVKM. The CDR3 bases are TGTGCCAGCAGTTCCCCGGACAGGGTAGGCGAGCAGTACTTC. The encoded protein is CASSSPDRVGEQYF.

The chain joins TRBV19 to TRBJ2-6; TRBD1 aligns across 7 bases. Trimming took 6 bases from V and 0 from J; bases not matched to a gene: 8. The germline V gene has CDR1 LNHDA and CDR2 SQIVND (reference sequence). The CDR3 length is 17 residues. The CDR3 reads CASSTRDSSSGANVLTF. Written as DNA, the CDR3 is TGTGCCAGTAGCACACGGGACAGTAGCTCTGGGGCCAACGTCCTGACTTTC.

The chain has TRBV6-2 or TRBV6-3 and TRBJ2-2; the D gene could be TRBD1 or TRBD2 (5 bases each). The CDR3 totals 16 residues. The V gene lost 6 bases and the J gene lost 8 bases, with 22 bases spanning the gap. Germline V gene lookup returns CDR1 MNHEY and CDR2 SVGEGT. CDR3 in amino acids: CASSLPGRRRIGELFF. The CDR3 DNA sequence: TGTGCCAGCAGCCTGCCGGGACGTCGACGAATTGGGGAGCTGTTTTTT.

As regards this clone: Other DNA sequences in this specimen translate into the identical CDR3. The rearrangement joins TRBV19 to TRBJ2-7, with 7 bases fitting TRBD2. Germline values: CDR1 LNHDA, CDR2 SQIVND (reference sequence). The CDR3 contains 14 residues. Trimming took 3 bases from V and 0 from J; bases not matched to a gene: 2. The CDR3 DNA sequence: TGTGCCAGTAGTATCGGCGGGAGCTCCTACGAGCAGTACTTC. This translates into CASSIGGSSYEQYF.

This rearrangement joins TRBV10-3 to TRBJ2-5; 7 positions agree with TRBD2. The CDR3 is made up of 12 amino acids. Germline CDR1 ENHRY, CDR2 SYGVKD. The V segment lost 6 bases and the J segment 2 bases; nucleotides outside the gene matches: 0. The CDR3 here is CAIRGGQETQYF. CDR3 DNA sequence: TGTGCCATCAGGGGGGGGCAAGAGACCCAGTACTTC.

This chain joins TRBV6-2 or TRBV6-3 and TRBJ2-1; 9 bases match TRBD2. The CDR3 totals 16 residues. Looked up from germline, CDR1 is MNHEY and CDR2 is SVGEGT. V shed 5 bases, J shed 3 bases, and the junction held 8 bases outside the gene matches. Written as DNA, the CDR3 is TGTGCCAGCAGTGACAGAAGACTAGCGGTCTACAATGAGCAGTTCTTC. Translation: CASSDRRLAVYNEQFF.

The genes are TRBV6-2 or TRBV6-3 and TRBJ2-7; 8 positions agree with TRBD2. This CDR3 spans 15 amino acids. CDR1 MNHEY and CDR2 SVGEGT come from the germline V gene. V dropped 2 bases and J dropped 3; count of bases not matched to a gene: 6. CDR3 coding DNA: TGTGCCAGCAGTTACAAGAGCCTAGCGGGCTACGAGCAGTACTTC. This codes for CASSYKSLAGYEQYF.

This clone was detected once. V usage is TRBV5-5 and J usage is TRBJ2-1; 7 bases line up with TRBD2. V gave up 9 bases and J gave up 2 bases; unmatched junction bases: 5. Germline values: CDR1 SGHKS, CDR2 YYEKEE (reference sequence). This CDR3 comprises 13 residues. CDR3 region: CATEGGAYNEQFF. CDR3 in DNA: TGTGCCACCGAGGGAGGGGCCTACAATGAGCAGTTCTTC.

V usage is TRBV7-8 and J usage is TRBJ2-7, with D possibly called TRBD1 or TRBD2 (5 bases each). V was trimmed by 5 bases and J by 3 bases, leaving 17 bases between them. CDR3 size: 15 residues. Germline CDR1 is SGHVS and CDR2 is FQNEAQ. CDR3 sequence reads: CASSLRGLAIYEQYF. The CDR3 bases are TGTGCCAGCAGCCTAAGGGGTCTAGCAATCTACGAGCAGTACTTC.

The V gene is TRBV3-1 (or the pseudogene TRBV3-2), the J gene TRBJ1-6, with D unresolved. This CDR3 contains 16 residues. Trimming took off 2 bases at V and 6 bases at J, with 14 bases between the two ends. Looked up from germline, CDR1 is LGHDT and CDR2 is YNNKEL (reference sequence). Here the CDR3 reads CASSQRGSPGNSPLHF. The CDR3 DNA reads as TGTGCCAGCAGCCAACGGGGAAGCCCGGGTAATTCACCCCTCCACTTT.

This sequence joins TRBV4-1 and TRBJ1-1, with D perhaps TRBD1 (5 bases). The CDR3 consists of 16 residues. Looked up from germline, CDR1 is MGHRA and CDR2 is YSYEKL. Trimming took 3 bases from V and 2 from J, leaving 16 bases between them. CDR3 sequence reads: CASSHSLGGRNTEAFF. The CDR3 DNA is TGCGCCAGCAGCCACTCCCTGGGGGGACGCAACACTGAAGCTTTCTTT.

The V and J genes are TRBV7-3 and TRBJ2-5; TRBD1 or TRBD2 may be the D gene (6 bases each). Trimming removed 0 bases from V and 5 bases from J, with 10 bases in between. Germline V gene lookup returns CDR1 SGHTA and CDR2 FQGTGA. This CDR3 comprises 14 residues. In nucleotides, the CDR3 is TGTGCCAGCAGCTTAACCGGGGGCCGGGAGACCCAGTACTTC. This codes for CASSLTGGRETQYF.

The gene calls are TRBV6-5 and TRBJ2-1; D may be TRBD2 (5 bases). Trimming left V 5 bases short and J 0 bases short, with 11 bases between. The CDR3 runs to 15 residues. Germline CDR1 and CDR2: MNHEY and SVGAGI. The CDR3 loop is CASSLSGSSYNEQFF. The CDR3, as DNA: TGTGCCAGCAGTCTGAGCGGTAGCTCCTACAATGAGCAGTTCTTC.

The chain is built from TRBV3-1 (or the pseudogene TRBV3-2) and TRBJ2-7; TRBD1 or TRBD2 may be the D gene (5 bases each). The V end lost 1 base, the J end lost 2 bases, and 18 bases lay between the germline ends. Germline V gene sequence: CDR1 LGHDT, CDR2 YNNKEL (reference sequence). The CDR3 covers 17 residues. CDR3 in amino acids: CASSQVPPPADTYEQYF. In DNA form, the CDR3 reads TGTGCCAGCAGCCAAGTGCCTCCCCCAGCGGACACCTACGAGCAGTACTTC.